The 20 T cell receptor beta chains below come from one sample, sequenced in a study of blood T cell repertoires in COVID-19 (TCRdb year 2020). Preparation of the library involved the immunoSEQ multiplex PCR assay. The clones in this table, taken by TCRdb from immuneACCESS, are in-frame only. Not every clone is retained; where verified, under half of the shortfall comes from an unresolved V gene, and the cause of the rest is unknown. The sample profile shows about 52,000 clones; 82% of them were found once. About 9.9% of the sample comes from the top ten. Sequencing was performed on peripheral blood. Receptors were obtained from an elderly man with COVID-19, enrolled during active disease.

The chain joins TRBV19 to TRBJ2-5; 7 bases line up with TRBD1. V lost 11 bases and J lost 5; bases outside the gene matches: 17. The CDR3 extends over 15 amino acids. Germline V gene data show CDR1 as LNHDA and CDR2 as SQIVND (reference sequence). The CDR3 spells CASTARGTDGETQYF. For the CDR3, the DNA is TGTGCCTCCACGGCCAGGGGGACCGACGGGGAGACCCAGTACTTC.

Only a few counts were recorded for this clone. This chain connects TRBV11-3 to TRBJ1-1; possible D gene TRBD1, 5 bases. Germline lookup yields CDR1 SGHNT and CDR2 YENEEA. The CDR3 has 17 amino acids. Deletions cut 6 bases from V and 0 bases from J, with 20 bases between. The CDR3 bases are TGTGCCAGCAGTTGGAAGGCCGGGGGGATAATGAACACTGAAGCTTTCTTT. Amino acids: CASSWKAGGIMNTEAFF.

A single count supports this clone. The chain carries TRBV9 and TRBJ2-1; 14 nucleotides align to TRBD2. There are 17 residues in the CDR3. CDR1 is SGDLS, CDR2 YYNGEE, per germline. With V trimmed by 4 bases and J by 4 bases, 7 bases remained unmatched. The CDR3: CASSPRTSGGRYNEQFF. The CDR3 nucleotides are TGTGCCAGCAGCCCCCGGACTAGCGGGGGGCGATACAATGAGCAGTTCTTC.

CDR3 coding DNA: TGTGCCAGCAGGGAGACAGGGGCGGGCTATGGCTACACCTTC. Amino acid sequence: CASRETGAGYGYTF. This rearrangement joins TRBV2 to TRBJ1-2; 8 nucleotides agree with TRBD1. The CDR3 loop spans 14 amino acids. Per germline, CDR1 SNHLY and CDR2 FYNNEI. V was pared by 6 bases and J by 4 bases, with 7 bases of the junction left unmatched.

The J gene is TRBJ2-3, the V gene TRBV11-3; 9 positions match TRBD1. CDR1 is SGHNT, CDR2 YENEEA, per germline. J gave up 3 bases and V 4 bases, and 5 bases lay outside the gene matches. The CDR3 contains 15 residues. The CDR3 protein is CASSYRTGETDTQYF. The CDR3 nucleotides are TGTGCCAGCAGCTACCGGACAGGGGAGACAGATACGCAGTATTTT.

The chain has TRBV5-1 and TRBJ1-1; D remains ambiguous. The germline V gene encodes CDR1 SGHRS and CDR2 YFSETQ. V lost 1 base and J 1 base, leaving 11 bases between the germline ends. The CDR3 is made up of 15 amino acids. DNA of the CDR3: TGCGCCAGCAGCTTGCCTCGGGGAGAGAACACTGAAGCTTTCTTT. Translated, it gives CASSLPRGENTEAFF.

The chain recombines TRBV5-1 with TRBJ1-2, with D unresolved. The CDR3 is made up of 13 amino acids. CDR1 SGHRS and CDR2 YFSETQ come from the germline V gene. Trimming shortened V by 0 bases and J by 6 bases, and 9 bases separated the two germline ends. This CDR3 is CASSLGQIDGYTF. The CDR3 DNA sequence: TGCGCCAGCAGCTTGGGGCAGATCGATGGCTACACCTTC.

This clone was counted between two and nine times. The CDR3 coding sequence is TGTGCCAGCAGCGTAGGAGGAGGCAATCAGCCCCAGCATTTT. This codes for CASSVGGGNQPQHF. V and J are TRBV9 and TRBJ1-5; D gene ambiguous. CDR1 SGDLS and CDR2 YYNGEE come from the germline V gene. CDR3 length: 14 amino acids. The V and J ends lost 0 bases and 2 bases respectively, with 6 bases between them.

The chain couples TRBV11-3 to TRBJ1-3; the match to TRBD1 covers 9 bases. CDR1 is SGHNT, CDR2 YENEEA, per germline. The CDR3 length is 15 residues. V was clipped by 5 bases and J by 4 bases; unmatched bases: 6. CDR3 DNA: TGTGCCAGCAGCGCGGGACAGGGAAGAGGAAACACCATATATTTT. Translating gives CASSAGQGRGNTIYF.

The genes are TRBV27 and TRBJ1-6; 9 bases map to TRBD1. The length of the CDR3 is 14 residues. With 6 bases clipped from V and 6 bases from J, the junction kept 3 bases outside the gene matches. Germline V gene sequence: CDR1 MNHEY, CDR2 SMNVEV (reference sequence). The CDR3 coding sequence is TGTGCCAGCAGCCCGGACAGGGGTAATTCACCCCTCCACTTT. Translation gives CASSPDRGNSPLHF.

The chain carries TRBV7-6 and TRBJ1-2; 8 nucleotides line up with TRBD1. With 5 bases clipped from V and 7 bases from J, the junction kept 12 bases outside the gene matches. CDR1 is SGHVS, CDR2 FNYEAQ, per germline. This CDR3 spans 15 amino acids. Written as DNA, the CDR3 is TGTGCCAGCAGCGTCGGACAGGGAGATCTTTCTGGCTACACCTTC. Its protein is CASSVGQGDLSGYTF. Using reference TRBV7-6 and TRBJ1-2 for the parts outside the CDR3, the full variable domain is GAGVSQSPRYKVTKRGQDVALRCDPISGHVSLYWYRQALGQGPEFLTYFNYEAQQDKSGLPNDRFSAERPEGSISTLTIQRTEQRDSAMYRCASSVGQGDLSGYTFGSGTRLTVV.

This sequence joins TRBV6-5 and TRBJ2-1; 7 positions match TRBD1. This CDR3 has 15 amino acids. Trimming removed 6 bases from V and 4 bases from J; junction bases left unmatched: 9. The germline gives CDR1 MNHEY, CDR2 SVGAGI. The CDR3 DNA is TGTGCCAGCAGCATCGAGGGGACAGCTTACAATGAGCAGTTCTTC. Translated: CASSIEGTAYNEQFF.

The J gene is TRBJ2-5, the V gene TRBV24-1; 10 bases align to TRBD1. The CDR3 runs to 15 residues. Germline CDR1 KGHDR, CDR2 SFDVKD. The J segment lost 3 bases and the V segment lost 4 bases, leaving 4 bases of the junction unmatched. CDR3 nucleotide sequence: TGTGCCACCAGTGACTCCGGGACAGGGGAAGAGACCCAGTACTTC. It codes for CATSDSGTGEETQYF.

The V call is TRBV9, the J call TRBJ1-4, with 7 bases matching TRBD1. V lost 5 bases to trimming and J lost 12 bases; unmatched junction nucleotides: 10. Germline assignment: CDR1 SGDLS and CDR2 YYNGEE. The CDR3 totals 13 residues. CDR3 coding DNA: TGTGCCAGCAGTAGAGAGGGCAGGGGGGAACTGTTTTTT. It is translated as CASSREGRGELFF.

The chain links TRBV3-1 (or the pseudogene TRBV3-2) to TRBJ2-3; D is ambiguous. Germline V gene lookup returns CDR1 LGHDT and CDR2 YNNKEL (reference sequence). The CDR3 runs to 11 residues. Trimming took off 3 bases at V and 6 bases at J, with 4 bases between the two ends. The CDR3: CASSHLDTQYF. CDR3 bases: TGTGCCAGCAGCCACTTGGATACGCAGTATTTT.

CDR3 loop: CASSHRGGQRTEAFF. CDR3 DNA sequence: TGCGCCAGCAGCCACCGGGGAGGGCAGAGAACTGAAGCTTTCTTT. The rearrangement uses TRBV4-1 and TRBJ1-1, with D unresolved. The CDR3 has 15 amino acids. CDR1 MGHRA and CDR2 YSYEKL come from the germline V gene. V shed 3 bases and J shed 5 bases, with 16 bases lying between them.

This clone was seen only a few times. The gene calls are TRBV9 and TRBJ1-3; 9 bases agree with TRBD1. J lost 2 bases, V lost 1 base, and 7 bases had no gene match. The CDR3 length is 17 residues. Germline assignment: CDR1 SGDLS and CDR2 YYNGEE. CDR3 amino acids: CASSVTQGQGAGNTIYF. The CDR3 DNA reads as TGTGCCAGCAGCGTAACGCAGGGACAGGGCGCTGGAAACACCATATATTTT.

This clone was counted between two and nine times. The chain recombines TRBV7-2 with TRBJ2-3; 7 positions agree with TRBD2. The germline V gene encodes CDR1 SGHTA and CDR2 FQGNSA. The CDR3 sequence is 16 residues long. V lost 1 base and J lost 0; bases outside the gene matches: 4. The CDR3 DNA reads TGTGCCAGCAGCTTAGGGGAGGGGTGGAGCACAGATACGCAGTATTTT. This codes for CASSLGEGWSTDTQYF.

The chain couples TRBV19 to TRBJ2-1; no clear D gene. The CDR3 runs to 16 residues. V was cut by 4 bases and J by 0 bases, with 13 bases left in between. CDR1 is LNHDA and CDR2 is SQIVND in the germline V gene (reference sequence). CDR3 sequence reads: CASSRVAKSSYNEQFF. The DNA for the CDR3 is TGTGCCAGTAGTAGGGTAGCCAAGAGCTCCTACAATGAGCAGTTCTTC.

V usage is TRBV7-9 and J usage is TRBJ1-3; the D gene is possibly TRBD1 (6 bases). The germline gives CDR1 SEHNR, CDR2 FQNEAQ (reference sequence). CDR3 length equals 16 residues. V shed 2 bases and J shed 0 bases, with 11 bases lying between them. The CDR3 coding sequence is TGTGCCAGCAGCTTATTTCAGGGGCACTCTGGAAACACCATATATTTT. Translated: CASSLFQGHSGNTIYF.